This TCR beta chain was sequenced during a study of T cells in Graves' hyperthyroidism and ophthalmopathy. For the study at large: Peripheral blood was drawn at first diagnosis, prior to all treatment.

General study points: Model output signaled ophthalmopathy a median around 5.9 months ahead of onset.

The CDR3 regions of TCR beta were amplified from RNA transcripts. An initial round of RT-PCR targeting the TCR CDR3 relied on the HTBI primer set. TCRdb re-called the multiplex PCR reads through MiXCR, storing one row per CDR3 protein. The sample consists of some 140,000 distinct CDR3 sequences, approximately 20% of them appearing once. The CDR3 length is 16 residues. Deletions cut 5 bases from V and 0 bases from J, with 15 bases between. Looked up from germline, CDR1 is SGHRS and CDR2 is YFSETQ. On this clonotype: No antigen is known for it.

The sequenced material came from blood. The V gene is TRBV5-1, the J gene TRBJ2-1; tentatively, D is TRBD2 (6 bases). The TCR sequence derives from a woman between 50 and 59 years old with Graves' hyperthyroidism that later progressed to Graves' ophthalmopathy. CDR3 residues: CASSPDGSISYNEQFF. CDR3 bases: TGCGCCAGCAGTCCGGACGGGAGCATCTCCTACAATGAGCAGTTCTTC.